This T cell receptor (beta chain) comes out of a study of shared clonotypes between healthy human individuals. As for the study in general: In total, the donors were a couple of women and a few men aged 18 to 49. Study observations and caveats: Naive CD4 clonotype sharing across several donors was 4% to 5.5%. Donor scarcity curtailed the genetic and exposure-history diversity represented herein.

As to this clone: Antigen unknown.

With V trimmed by 1 base and J by 0 bases, 8 bases remained unmatched. The CDR3 totals 18 residues. The germline V gene encodes CDR1 ENHRY and CDR2 SYGVKD. Profiling relied on immunoSEQ multiplex PCR, and the TCRdb table lists in-frame clones only, not all of them. The table lists roughly 2.4 million clones, under 97% of them singletons, with 0.13% in the top ten. The sequenced sample was naive CD4+ T cells sorted from blood. Documented subset: CD45RA+ positively selected. This rearrangement joins TRBV10-3 to TRBJ2-3, with TRBD1 matching over 9 bases. The TCR originated in a man aged 18 to 30 in good health. CDR3 bases: TGTGCCATCAGTGAGTTATTCCGACAGGGGGAAAGCACAGATACGCAGTATTTT. This translates into CAISELFRQGESTDTQYF.